Sequencing of this T cell receptor beta chain was carried out in a study of shared clonotypes between healthy human individuals. Across the study: The plates for each donor numbered three CD4 naive, three CD4 memory, two CD8 naive and one CD8 memory. Study observations and caveats: Clonotypes shared by all four sorted-subset donors had higher generation probabilities than non-shared clonotypes. The genetic and exposure-history diversity represented was limited by few donors.

Each PCR replicate from the sorted subsets contained 200 to 250 ng DNA, which is about 31,000 T cell genomes. Libraries were prepared by immunoSEQ multiplex PCR; TCRdb keeps only in-frame clonotypes and omits some of them. The data hold more than 600,000 clones, with roughly nine tenths observed a single time. Germline CDR1 is SGHAT and CDR2 is FQNNGV. The CDR3 contains 12 residues. Trimming shortened V by 8 bases and J by 4 bases, and 11 bases separated the two germline ends. Naive-designated CD8 cells lacked CD45RO, were positively enriched for CCR7, and omitted terminally differentiated effector memory CD45RA+ cells. Of note for this clone: The antigen remains undetermined.

The TCR was taken from a man under 40 in good health. The sequencing input was naive CD8+ T cells sorted from blood. The rearrangement links TRBV11-2 to TRBJ1-2; tentatively, D is TRBD1 (5 bases). CDR3 bases: TGTGCCAGCGTTGGGACGGGCTATGGCTACACCTTC. It translates to CASVGTGYGYTF.